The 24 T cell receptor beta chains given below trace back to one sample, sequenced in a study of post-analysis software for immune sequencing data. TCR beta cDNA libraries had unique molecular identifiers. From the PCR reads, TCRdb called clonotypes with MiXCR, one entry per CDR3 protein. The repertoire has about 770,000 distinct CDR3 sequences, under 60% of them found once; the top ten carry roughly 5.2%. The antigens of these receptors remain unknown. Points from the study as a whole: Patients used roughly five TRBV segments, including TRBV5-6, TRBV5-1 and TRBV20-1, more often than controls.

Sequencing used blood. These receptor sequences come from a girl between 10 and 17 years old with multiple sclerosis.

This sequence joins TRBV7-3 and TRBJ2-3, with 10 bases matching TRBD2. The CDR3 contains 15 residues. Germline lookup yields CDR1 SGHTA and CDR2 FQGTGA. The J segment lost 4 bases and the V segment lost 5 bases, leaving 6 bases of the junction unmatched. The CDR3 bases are TGTGCCAGCAGCCCTAGCGGGAGCTGGGCAGATACGCAGTATTTT. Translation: CASSPSGSWADTQYF.

CDR3 residues: CAWSASTPHEAFF. In DNA form, the CDR3 reads TGTGCCTGGAGTGCCTCGACCCCTCATGAAGCTTTCTTT. The rearrangement uses TRBV30 and TRBJ1-1; D is unclear. The CDR3 is 13 residues long. With 1 base removed from V and 7 bases from J, the gap between germline ends came to 13 bases. Per the germline V gene, CDR1 is GTSNPN and CDR2 is SVGIG (reference sequence).

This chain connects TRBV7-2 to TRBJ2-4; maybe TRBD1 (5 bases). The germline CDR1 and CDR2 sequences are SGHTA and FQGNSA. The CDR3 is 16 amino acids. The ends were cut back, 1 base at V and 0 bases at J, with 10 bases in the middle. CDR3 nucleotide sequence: TGTGCCAGCAGCTTAGGGGGCAAACTAGCCAAAAACATTCAGTACTTC. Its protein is CASSLGGKLAKNIQYF.

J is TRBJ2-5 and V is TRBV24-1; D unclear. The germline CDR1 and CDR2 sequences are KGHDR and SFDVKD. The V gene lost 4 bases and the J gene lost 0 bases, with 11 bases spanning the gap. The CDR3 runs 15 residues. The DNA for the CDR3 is TGTGCCACCAGTGAGGGCCTCACGTACCAAGAGACCCAGTACTTC. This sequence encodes CATSEGLTYQETQYF.

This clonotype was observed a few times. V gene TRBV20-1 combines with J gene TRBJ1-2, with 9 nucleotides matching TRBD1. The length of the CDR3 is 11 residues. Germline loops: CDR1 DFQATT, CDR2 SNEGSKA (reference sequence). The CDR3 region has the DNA TGCAGCGCGGGACAGGGCGGTGGCTACACCTTC. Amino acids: CSAGQGGGYTF.

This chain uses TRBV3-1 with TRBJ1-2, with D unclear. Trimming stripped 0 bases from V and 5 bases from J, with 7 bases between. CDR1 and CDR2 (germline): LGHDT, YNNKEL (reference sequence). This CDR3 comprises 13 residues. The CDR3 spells CASSQEGVYGYTF. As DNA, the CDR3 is TGTGCCAGCAGCCAAGAGGGAGTGTATGGCTACACCTTC.

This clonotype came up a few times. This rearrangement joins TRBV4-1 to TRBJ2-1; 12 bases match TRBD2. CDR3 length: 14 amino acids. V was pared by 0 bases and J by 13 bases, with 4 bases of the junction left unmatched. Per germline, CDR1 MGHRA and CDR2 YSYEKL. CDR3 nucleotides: TGCGCCAGCAGCCAAGATCCGGGACTAGCGGGCCAGTTCTTC. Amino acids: CASSQDPGLAGQFF.

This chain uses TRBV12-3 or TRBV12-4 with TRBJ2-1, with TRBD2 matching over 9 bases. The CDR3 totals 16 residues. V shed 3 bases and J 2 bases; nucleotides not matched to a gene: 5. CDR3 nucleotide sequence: TGTGCCAGCAGTTTTGGGGGACTAGCCCCCTACAATGAGCAGTTCTTC. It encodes CASSFGGLAPYNEQFF.

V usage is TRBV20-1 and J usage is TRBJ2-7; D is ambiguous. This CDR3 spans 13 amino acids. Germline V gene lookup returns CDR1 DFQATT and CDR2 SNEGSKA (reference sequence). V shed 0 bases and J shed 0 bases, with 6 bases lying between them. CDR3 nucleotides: TGCAGTGCTAGAGATTACAGCTCCTACGAGCAGTACTTC. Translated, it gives CSARDYSSYEQYF.

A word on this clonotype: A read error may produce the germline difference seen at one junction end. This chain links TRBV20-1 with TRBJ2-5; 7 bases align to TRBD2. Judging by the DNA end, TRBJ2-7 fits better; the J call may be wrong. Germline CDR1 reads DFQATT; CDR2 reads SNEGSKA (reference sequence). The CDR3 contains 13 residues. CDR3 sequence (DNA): TGCAGTACTAGAGATAGTAGCGGGTACGAGCAGTACTTC. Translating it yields CSTRDSSGYEQYF.

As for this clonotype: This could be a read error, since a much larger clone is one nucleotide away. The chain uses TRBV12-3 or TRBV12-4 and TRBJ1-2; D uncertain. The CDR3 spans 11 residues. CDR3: CASSGNYDYTF. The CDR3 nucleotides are TGTGCCAGCAGCGGGAACTATGACTACACCTTC.

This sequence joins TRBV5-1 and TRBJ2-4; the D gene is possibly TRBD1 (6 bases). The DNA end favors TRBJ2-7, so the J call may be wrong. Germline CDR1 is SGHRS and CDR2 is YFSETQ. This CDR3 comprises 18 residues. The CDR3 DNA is TGCGCCAGCAGCCGCGCGGACAGTGAATTGGGAATTCCCTACGAGCAGTACTTC. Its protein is CASSRADSELGIPYEQYF.

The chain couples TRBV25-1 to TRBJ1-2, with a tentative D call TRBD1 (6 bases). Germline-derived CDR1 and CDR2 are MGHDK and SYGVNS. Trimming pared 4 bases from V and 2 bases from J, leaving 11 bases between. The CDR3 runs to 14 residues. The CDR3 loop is CASSATGANYGYTF. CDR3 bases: TGTGCCAGCAGTGCAACGGGGGCCAACTATGGCTACACCTTC.

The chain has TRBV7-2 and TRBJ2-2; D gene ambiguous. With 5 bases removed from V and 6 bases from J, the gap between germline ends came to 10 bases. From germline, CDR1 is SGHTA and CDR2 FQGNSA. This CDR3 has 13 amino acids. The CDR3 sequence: CASSPMLPGELFF. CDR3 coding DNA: TGTGCCAGCAGCCCAATGTTACCCGGGGAGCTGTTTTTT.

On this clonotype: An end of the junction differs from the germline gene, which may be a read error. CDR3 in amino acids: CAVTGYNEQFF. In nucleotides, the CDR3 is TGTGCCGTAACAGGGTACAATGAGCAGTTTTTC. The rearrangement links TRBV10-3 to TRBJ2-1; TRBD1 is a possible D gene (6 bases). Germline V CDR1 and CDR2: ENHRY, SYGVKD. CDR3 length equals 11 residues.

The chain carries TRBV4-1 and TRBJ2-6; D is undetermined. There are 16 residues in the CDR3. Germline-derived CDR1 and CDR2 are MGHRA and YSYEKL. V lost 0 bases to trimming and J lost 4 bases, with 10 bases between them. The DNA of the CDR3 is TGCGCCAGCAGCCAAGATGTGGCTAAAGGGGCCAACGTCCTGACTTTC. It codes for CASSQDVAKGANVLTF.

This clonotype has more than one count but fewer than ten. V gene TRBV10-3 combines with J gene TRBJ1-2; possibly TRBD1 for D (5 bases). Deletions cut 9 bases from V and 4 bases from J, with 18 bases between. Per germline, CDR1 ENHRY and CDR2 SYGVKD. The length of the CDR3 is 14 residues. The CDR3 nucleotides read TGTGCCATTTCTACTCCAGGGTGGGGCTATGGCTACACCTTC. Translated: CAISTPGWGYGYTF.

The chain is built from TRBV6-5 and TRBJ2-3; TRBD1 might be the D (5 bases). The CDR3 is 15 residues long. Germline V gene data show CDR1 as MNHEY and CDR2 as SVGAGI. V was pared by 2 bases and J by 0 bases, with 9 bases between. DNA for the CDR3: TGTGCCAGCAGTTACGGGGCGGATAGCACAGATACGCAGTATTTT. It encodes CASSYGADSTDTQYF.

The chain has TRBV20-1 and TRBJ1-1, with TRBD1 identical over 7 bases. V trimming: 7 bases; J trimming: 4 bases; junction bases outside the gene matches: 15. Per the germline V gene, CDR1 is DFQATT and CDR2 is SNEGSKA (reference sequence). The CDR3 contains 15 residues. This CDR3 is CSGSGGQGGFTEAFF. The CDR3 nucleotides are TGCAGTGGATCAGGGGGTCAAGGGGGCTTCACTGAAGCTTTCTTT.

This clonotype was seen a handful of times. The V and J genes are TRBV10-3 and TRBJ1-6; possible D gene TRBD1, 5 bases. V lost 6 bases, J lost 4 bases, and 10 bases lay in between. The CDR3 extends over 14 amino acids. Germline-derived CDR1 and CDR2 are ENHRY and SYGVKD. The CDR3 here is CAIRMTEYNSPLHF. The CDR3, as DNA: TGTGCCATCAGGATGACAGAATATAATTCACCCCTCCACTTT.

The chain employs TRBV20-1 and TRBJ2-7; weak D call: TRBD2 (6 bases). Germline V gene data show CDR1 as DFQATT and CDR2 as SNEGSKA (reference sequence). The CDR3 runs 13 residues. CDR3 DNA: TGCAGCGCTGCTAGCGTAGACTCCTACGAGCAGTACTTC. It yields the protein CSAASVDSYEQYF.

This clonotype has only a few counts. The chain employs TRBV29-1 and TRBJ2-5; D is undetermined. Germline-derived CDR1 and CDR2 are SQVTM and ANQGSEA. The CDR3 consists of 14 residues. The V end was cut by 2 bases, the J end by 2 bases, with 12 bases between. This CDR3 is CSVELKTAQETQYF. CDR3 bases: TGCAGCGTTGAATTAAAGACCGCTCAAGAGACCCAGTACTTC.

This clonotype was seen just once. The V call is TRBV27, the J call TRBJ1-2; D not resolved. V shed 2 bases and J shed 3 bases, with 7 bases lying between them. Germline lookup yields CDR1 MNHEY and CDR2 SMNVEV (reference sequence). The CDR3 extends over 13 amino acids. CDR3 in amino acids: CASSLNSYYGYTF. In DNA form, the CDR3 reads TGTGCCAGCAGTTTAAACAGCTACTATGGCTACACCTTC.

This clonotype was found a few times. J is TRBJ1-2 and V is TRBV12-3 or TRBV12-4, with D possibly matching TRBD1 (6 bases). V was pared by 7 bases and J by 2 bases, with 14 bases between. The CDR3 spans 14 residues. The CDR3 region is CASTQGIVNYGYTF. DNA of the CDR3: TGTGCCAGCACACAGGGTATTGTCAACTATGGCTACACCTTC.